Following are 11 T cell receptor beta chains from one sample sequenced in a study of CD8+CD57+ T cells in acquired aplastic anemia. Patients sequenced had flow cytometry evidence of CD8+CD57+ cell expansion. Template material for TCR beta VDJ and CDR3 profiling consisted of genomic DNA. TCRdb independently ran MiXCR on the reads; one entry per CDR3 protein. The data hold 190,000 or so distinct CDR3 sequences, with less than 60% observed a single time. Source material: sorted CD4+, CD8+, or CD8+CD57+ T cells (not recorded which) from PBMCs. All receptors come from a human donor with aplastic anemia.

This chain links TRBV6-2 or TRBV6-3 with TRBJ1-2, with 8 bases that match TRBD1. This CDR3 spans 15 amino acids. Trimming cost V 2 bases and J 8 bases; bases outside gene matches: 10. Germline CDR1 and CDR2: MNHEY and SVGEGT. The CDR3 loop reads CASSYIGQGGDGYTF. CDR3 sequence (DNA): TGTGCCAGCAGTTACATCGGACAGGGAGGGGACGGCTACACCTTC.

Many counts were recorded for this clonotype. The V gene is TRBV20-1, the J gene TRBJ2-3; 7 nucleotides align to TRBD2. With 5 bases clipped from V and 6 bases from J, the junction kept 11 bases outside the gene matches. Germline V gene lookup returns CDR1 DFQATT and CDR2 SNEGSKA (reference sequence). This CDR3 is 14 amino acids long. CDR3 coding DNA: TGCAGTGCTGCCGGGACTACCATGGGGGATACGCAGTATTTT. Its protein is CSAAGTTMGDTQYF.

This clonotype has only a few counts. The gene calls are TRBV3-1 and TRBJ2-3; 11 nucleotides align to TRBD2. In germline, CDR1 is LGHDT, CDR2 YNNKEL (reference sequence). V shed 2 bases, J shed 0 bases, and the junction held 10 bases outside the gene matches. The CDR3 runs to 19 residues. Here the CDR3 reads CASSQPGTSGNPSTDTQYF. The CDR3 DNA reads TGTGCCAGCAGCCAACCGGGGACTAGCGGAAACCCTAGCACAGATACGCAGTATTTT.

This clonotype has at least ten counts. This chain links TRBV5-1 with TRBJ1-5; 8 bases are a match to TRBD1. CDR3 length equals 15 residues. The germline V gene has CDR1 SGHRS and CDR2 YFSETQ. V shed 4 bases, J shed 3 bases, and the junction held 6 bases outside the gene matches. CDR3 sequence (DNA): TGCGCCAGCAGCCAAGGGACAGGCCCCAATCAGCCCCAGCATTTT. This translates into CASSQGTGPNQPQHF.

The gene calls are TRBV2 and TRBJ1-3; D call uncertain. The CDR3 runs to 12 residues. V was shortened by 6 bases and J by 5 bases, with 8 bases between the two germline ends. CDR1 is SNHLY, CDR2 FYNNEI, per germline. The CDR3 region has the DNA TGTGCCAGCAGACGAAACAGAAACACCATATATTTT. This codes for CASRRNRNTIYF.

CDR3 in DNA: TGTGCCAGCAGTTACTTTATAGGGGCTGAGCAGTACTTC. This encodes CASSYFIGAEQYF. The V and J genes are TRBV6-5 and TRBJ2-7, with a possible D match to TRBD1 (5 bases). CDR3 length: 13 amino acids. The V and J ends lost 1 base and 7 bases respectively, with 11 bases between them. Germline loops: CDR1 MNHEY, CDR2 SVGAGI.

This clonotype turned up a few times. This chain uses TRBV29-1 with TRBJ2-7, with D perhaps TRBD1 (6 bases). The CDR3 spans 12 residues. Germline CDR1 is SQVTM and CDR2 is ANQGSEA. The V end was cut by 4 bases, the J end by 5 bases, with 12 bases between. The CDR3: CSVGSRDNEQYF. CDR3 nucleotides: TGCAGCGTTGGAAGCAGGGACAACGAGCAGTACTTC.

The V call is TRBV7-9, the J call TRBJ2-5; D uncertain. The CDR3 covers 14 residues. Per the germline V gene, CDR1 is SEHNR and CDR2 is FQNEAQ (reference sequence). V dropped 5 bases and J dropped 5 bases, with 15 bases sitting between them. CDR3 sequence: CASSVGPASETQYF. The CDR3 DNA reads as TGTGCCAGCAGCGTAGGTCCCGCGTCCGAGACCCAGTACTTC.

The chain employs TRBV10-3 and TRBJ1-5, with TRBD1 identical over 7 bases. The germline gives CDR1 ENHRY, CDR2 SYGVKD. V was clipped by 6 bases and J by 0 bases; unmatched bases: 8. The CDR3 runs 16 residues. CDR3 sequence (DNA): TGTGCCATCAGCCCGACCGGGACAGCTAGCAATCAGCCCCAGCATTTT. This gives the protein CAISPTGTASNQPQHF.

This chain's CDR3 is CASSSGGAVYNEQFF. The CDR3 DNA sequence: TGTGCCAGCAGTTCGGGGGGGGCGGTATACAATGAGCAGTTCTTC. This chain joins TRBV12-3 or TRBV12-4 and TRBJ2-1, with 8 bases aligning to TRBD2. V lost 4 bases and J lost 4; bases outside the gene matches: 6. CDR3 length: 15 residues.

This clonotype occurred many times. The gene calls are TRBV5-1 and TRBJ2-5, with D possibly TRBD2 on 5 matching bases. Trimming left V 0 bases short and J 1 base short, with 10 bases between. Per the germline V gene, CDR1 is SGHRS and CDR2 is YFSETQ. CDR3 size: 15 residues. The CDR3 here is CASSLGLTLQETQYF. As DNA, the CDR3 is TGCGCCAGCAGCTTGGGACTAACTCTCCAAGAGACCCAGTACTTC.